A single sample gave rise to the 5 T cell receptor beta chains below, sequenced in a study of shared clonotypes between healthy human individuals. Measured with immunoSEQ multiplex PCR; TCRdb has only the in-frame clones, and not every one. Among roughly 1.4 million clones listed, approximately 98.5% were seen once. Specimen: naive CD4+ T cells sorted from blood. Regarding subset: CD45RA+ positively selected. The receptor source for this set is a man aged 25 to 40 in good health.

V and J are TRBV6-1 and TRBJ1-5, with D tentatively TRBD1 (5 bases). The CDR3 is 11 residues long. Germline CDR1 and CDR2: MNHNS and SASEGT. V lost 8 bases to trimming and J lost 6 bases, with 8 bases between them. The CDR3 loop is CASRGGQPQHF. As DNA, the CDR3 is TGTGCCAGCCGGGGGGGTCAGCCCCAGCATTTT.

As DNA, the CDR3 is TGTGCCAGCAGTTTAAACCCGGCCTACAATGAGCAGTTCTTC. Encoded protein: CASSLNPAYNEQFF. V is TRBV28 and J is TRBJ2-1; no clear D. Germline CDR1 and CDR2: MDHEN and SYDVKM. CDR3 length: 14 residues. Trimming stripped 2 bases from V and 2 bases from J, with 7 bases between.

The sample holds one count of this clone. CDR3 protein: CASSLNSGLGPATNEKLFF. In DNA form, the CDR3 reads TGTGCCAGCTCACTAAATAGTGGGCTTGGTCCTGCAACTAATGAAAAACTGTTTTTT. The V and J genes are TRBV18 and TRBJ1-4; D unresolved. V lost 4 bases and J lost 0, with 21 bases in between. CDR1 and CDR2 from the germline V gene are KGHSH and LQKENI. CDR3 length: 19 residues. Using reference TRBV18 and TRBJ1-4 for the parts outside the CDR3, the full variable domain is NAGVMQNPRHLVRRRGQEARLRCSPMKGHSHVYWYRQLPEEGLKFMVYLQKENIIDESGMPKERFSAEFPKEGPSILRIQQVVRGDSAAYFCASSLNSGLGPATNEKLFFGSGTQLSVL.

This chain links TRBV5-4 with TRBJ2-7, with TRBD2 matching over 10 bases. CDR1 and CDR2 from the germline V gene are SGHNT and YYREEE (reference sequence). CDR3 length: 16 residues. After removal of 3 bases from V and 4 bases from J, the junction contained 10 bases not matched to a gene. CDR3 in amino acids: CASSSLAGGGFYEQYF. DNA for the CDR3: TGTGCCAGCAGCTCCTTAGCGGGAGGAGGGTTTTACGAGCAGTACTTC.

The chain is built from TRBV25-1 and TRBJ2-1, with TRBD2 matching over 9 bases. CDR1 and CDR2 from the germline V gene are MGHDK and SYGVNS. V lost 5 bases to trimming and J lost 10 bases; unmatched junction nucleotides: 15. The CDR3 extends over 16 amino acids. In DNA form, the CDR3 reads TGTGCCAGCAGTTGGGGGTCTGGTAGCGGGAGCTCCGAGCAGTTCTTC. This sequence encodes CASSWGSGSGSSEQFF.